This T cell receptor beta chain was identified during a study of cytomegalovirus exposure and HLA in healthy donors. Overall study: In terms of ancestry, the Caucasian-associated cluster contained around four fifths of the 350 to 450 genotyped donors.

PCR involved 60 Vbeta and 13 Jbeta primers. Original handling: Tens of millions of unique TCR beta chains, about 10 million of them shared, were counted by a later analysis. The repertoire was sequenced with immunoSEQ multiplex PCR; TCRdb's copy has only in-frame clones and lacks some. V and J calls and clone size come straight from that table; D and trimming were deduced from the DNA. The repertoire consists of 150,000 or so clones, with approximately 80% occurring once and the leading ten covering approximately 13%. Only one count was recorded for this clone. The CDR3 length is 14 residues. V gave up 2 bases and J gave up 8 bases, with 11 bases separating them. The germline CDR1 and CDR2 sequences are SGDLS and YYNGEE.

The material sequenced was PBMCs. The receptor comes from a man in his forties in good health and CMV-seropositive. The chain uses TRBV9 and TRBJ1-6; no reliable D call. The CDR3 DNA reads TGTGCCAGCAGCGTCGGTGGTGAGGATTCACCCCTCCACTTT. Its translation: CASSVGGEDSPLHF.